These 24 T cell receptor beta chains were all obtained from the same sample, sequenced in a study of radiotherapy plus CTLA-4 blockade in lung cancer (dated by TCRdb to the late 2010s). Libraries were built with the immunoSEQ multiplex PCR assay. This immuneACCESS table, as held by TCRdb, lists in-frame sequences with V and J called but not all clones. Of the missing ones, under half trace to an unresolved V gene in checked studies; the others have no known cause. The sample table contains approximately 94,000 clones; only one count was recorded for roughly four fifths of them. The biggest ten clones account for about 23% of the sample. The material was peripheral blood, obtained from a patient treated with radiotherapy plus ipilimumab. The receptor source for this set is a human donor with non-small cell lung cancer that progressed on radiotherapy plus ipilimumab.

The sample holds one count of this clone. The V and J genes are TRBV29-1 and TRBJ1-1; perhaps TRBD1 as D (5 bases). The CDR3 runs to 13 residues. Germline CDR1 and CDR2: SQVTM and ANQGSEA. The V end lost 2 bases, the J end lost 4 bases, and 11 bases lay between the germline ends. This chain's CDR3 is CSVEPERGTEAFF. The CDR3 DNA reads as TGCAGCGTTGAACCCGAAAGGGGCACTGAAGCTTTCTTT.

This clone was observed a few times. This chain uses TRBV5-1 with TRBJ2-3; 15 bases agree with TRBD2. V shed 7 bases, J shed 5 bases, and the junction held 26 bases outside the gene matches. This CDR3 has 22 residues. The germline V gene encodes CDR1 SGHRS and CDR2 YFSETQ. The CDR3 region is CASGPGLAGGFGPRAYLDTQYF. The CDR3 DNA reads as TGCGCCAGCGGTCCGGGACTAGCGGGAGGTTTTGGCCCCCGGGCTTATTTAGATACGCAGTATTTT.

V gene TRBV28 combines with J gene TRBJ1-5; D is ambiguous. The CDR3 runs to 12 residues. CDR1 is MDHEN and CDR2 is SYDVKM in the germline V gene. V gave up 6 bases and J gave up 10 bases, with 13 bases separating them. This chain's CDR3 is CASRPPLRPQHF. CDR3 DNA sequence: TGTGCCAGCAGACCCCCACTCCGTCCCCAGCATTTT.

The chain employs TRBV7-2 and TRBJ2-1, with D tentatively TRBD2 (6 bases). The V end lost 1 base, the J end lost 10 bases, and 11 bases lay between the germline ends. Germline V lookup: CDR1 SGHTA, CDR2 FQGNSA. This CDR3 is built from 13 residues. The DNA of the CDR3 is TGTGCCAGCAGCTTAGTGACTAGAGACGAGCAGTTCTTC. It translates to CASSLVTRDEQFF.

V usage is TRBV9 and J usage is TRBJ2-2; 7 nucleotides align to TRBD1. With V trimmed by 3 bases and J by 1 base, 6 bases remained unmatched. Germline V gene data show CDR1 as SGDLS and CDR2 as YYNGEE. The CDR3 is 16 amino acids. This CDR3 reads CASSGGGQLNTGELFF. In DNA, the CDR3 is TGTGCCAGCAGCGGAGGGGGACAGCTGAACACCGGGGAGCTGTTTTTT.

The V gene is TRBV28, the J gene TRBJ1-5; maybe TRBD1 (6 bases). Germline V lookup: CDR1 MDHEN, CDR2 SYDVKM. The V end was cut by 3 bases, the J end by 0 bases, with 15 bases between. The length of the CDR3 is 17 residues. The CDR3 is CASSFSGQFNSNQPQHF. The CDR3 DNA is TGTGCCAGCAGTTTTTCCGGACAGTTCAATAGCAATCAGCCCCAGCATTTT.

The count of this clone is one. The CDR3 sequence: CASSERKYGTEAFF. Written as DNA, the CDR3 is TGCGCCAGCAGTGAGCGGAAGTATGGCACTGAAGCTTTCTTT. The J gene is TRBJ1-1, the V gene TRBV10-1; D not resolved. V lost 2 bases, J lost 4 bases, and 11 bases lay in between. This CDR3 spans 14 amino acids. The germline CDR1 and CDR2 sequences are WNHNN and SYGVQD (reference sequence).

The chain employs TRBV30 and TRBJ1-3, with D possibly being TRBD1 (5 bases). This CDR3 has 15 amino acids. Germline V gives CDR1 GTSNPN, CDR2 SVGIG (reference sequence). V lost 4 bases to trimming and J lost 3 bases, with 16 bases between them. DNA for the CDR3: TGTGCCTGGACCGGGGGGAGGATAGGTGGAAACACCATATATTTT. This translates into CAWTGGRIGGNTIYF.

The gene calls are TRBV28 and TRBJ1-1; 8 nucleotides match TRBD1. The V and J ends lost 5 bases and 11 bases, in that order; junction bases with no gene match: 7. Germline V gene sequence: CDR1 MDHEN, CDR2 SYDVKM. CDR3 length: 12 amino acids. Written as DNA, the CDR3 is TGTGCCAGCAGTCCCCAGGGGGCGCGGGCTTTCTTT. Translated, it gives CASSPQGARAFF. The full variable domain, rest sourced from reference TRBV28 and TRBJ1-1, is DVKVTQSSRYLVKRTGEKVFLECVQDMDHENMFWYRQDPGLGLRLIYFSYDVKMKEKGDIPEGYSVSREKKERFSLILESASTNQTSMYLCASSPQGARAFFGQGTRLTVV.

This clone came up once. The V call is TRBV10-2, the J call TRBJ2-7; D perhaps matches TRBD1 (6 bases). Germline V gene data show CDR1 as WSHSY and CDR2 as SAAADI. The V and J ends lost 6 bases and 4 bases respectively, with 10 bases between them. CDR3 length: 12 residues. The CDR3 sequence is CASSRDTYEQYF. The CDR3 DNA follows: TGCGCCAGCAGCCGGGACACGTACGAGCAGTACTTC.

The rearrangement links TRBV4-2 to TRBJ2-7; 8 positions match TRBD2. Germline CDR1 LGHNA, CDR2 YNFKEQ. The CDR3 loop spans 17 amino acids. V shed 0 bases, J shed 2 bases, and the junction held 9 bases outside the gene matches. CDR3 amino acids: CASSQDMSGGSPYEQYF. The CDR3 DNA reads TGTGCCAGCAGCCAAGATATGTCGGGGGGGTCTCCCTACGAGCAGTACTTC.

A remark on this clone: One end of the junction fails to match germline, which may point to a read error. The chain employs TRBV5-1 and TRBJ2-4, with D unresolved. The CDR3 contains 14 residues. CDR1 is SGHRS and CDR2 is YFSETQ in the germline V gene. The CDR3 coding sequence is TGCGCCAGCAGCTTAGGTGACGACTCCCAACACGAGAACTTC. Its translation: CASSLGDDSQHENF.

The gene calls are TRBV5-6 and TRBJ1-2, with 8 bases aligning to TRBD1. After removal of 2 bases from V and 10 bases from J, the junction contained 7 bases not matched to a gene. This CDR3 region has 13 residues. Germline V gene lookup returns CDR1 SGHDT and CDR2 YYEEEE. CDR3 amino acids: CASSLGQGRAYTF. Here the CDR3 DNA reads TGTGCCAGCAGCTTAGGACAGGGACGCGCCTACACCTTC.

The V gene is TRBV7-2, the J gene TRBJ2-4, with 7 bases aligning to TRBD2. Looked up from germline, CDR1 is SGHTA and CDR2 is FQGNSA. V was pared by 4 bases and J by 1 base, with 13 bases of the junction left unmatched. The CDR3 covers 18 residues. In DNA form, the CDR3 reads TGTGCCAGCAGCTCCTTCCCGGCGGGAGCAGGGGCCAAAAACATTCAGTACTTC. The encoded protein is CASSSFPAGAGAKNIQYF.

This chain links TRBV9 with TRBJ2-1; 9 nucleotides line up with TRBD2. Germline-derived CDR1 and CDR2 are SGDLS and YYNGEE. J lost 0 bases, V lost 2 bases, and 0 bases had no gene match. The CDR3 is 15 residues long. The CDR3 reads CASSVSGSSYNEQFF. The CDR3 DNA follows: TGTGCCAGCAGCGTTAGCGGGAGCTCCTACAATGAGCAGTTCTTC.

This chain joins TRBV6-6 and TRBJ2-1; D ambiguous. In germline, CDR1 is MNHNY, CDR2 SVGAGI (reference sequence). The CDR3 is 13 residues long. The V end was cut by 10 bases, the J end by 6 bases, with 16 bases between. The CDR3 loop is CATQVLLGNEQFF. The CDR3 nucleotides read TGTGCCACCCAGGTGTTGCTGGGCAATGAGCAGTTCTTC.

V and J are TRBV30 and TRBJ2-2; TRBD2 matches 7 bases. The CDR3 length is 13 residues. CDR1 and CDR2 from the germline V gene are GTSNPN and SVGIG (reference sequence). V lost 4 bases and J lost 6; bases outside the gene matches: 5. This CDR3 is CAWNRLAAGELFF. CDR3 DNA: TGTGCCTGGAATAGGCTAGCGGCCGGGGAGCTGTTTTTT.

The rearrangement uses TRBV25-1 and TRBJ2-1; 11 bases are a match to TRBD2. Germline loops: CDR1 MGHDK, CDR2 SYGVNS. V dropped 4 bases and J dropped 7; count of bases not matched to a gene: 6. The CDR3 sequence is 15 residues long. CDR3 nucleotides: TGTGCCAGCAGTGTTGGACTAGCGGGCGTGAATGAGCAGTTCTTC. This sequence encodes CASSVGLAGVNEQFF. Together with reference TRBV25-1 and TRBJ2-1, the CDR3 gives the full variable domain: EADIYQTPRYLVIGTGKKITLECSQTMGHDKMYWYQQDPGMELHLIHYSYGVNSTEKGDLSSESTVSRIRTEHFPLTLESARPSHTSQYLCASSVGLAGVNEQFFGPGTRLTVL.

The V gene is TRBV12-5, the J gene TRBJ2-5; TRBD2 matches at 9 bases. The CDR3 covers 15 residues. V was clipped by 6 bases and J by 2 bases; unmatched bases: 7. Germline values: CDR1 LGHNT, CDR2 FRNRAP. In DNA form, the CDR3 reads TGTGCTAGTGGACCTGGGACTAGCCATCAAGAGACCCAGTACTTC. This gives the protein CASGPGTSHQETQYF. The full variable domain, its missing parts supplied by reference TRBV12-5 and TRBJ2-5, is DARVTQTPRHKVTEMGQEVTMRCQPILGHNTVFWYRQTMMQGLELLAYFRNRAPLDDSGMPKDRFSAEMPDATLATLKIQPSEPRDSAVYFCASGPGTSHQETQYFGPGTRLLVL.

This rearrangement joins TRBV28 to TRBJ1-2; tentative D call: TRBD1 (5 bases). The CDR3 is 12 residues long. V lost 6 bases and J lost 7, with 12 bases in between. Germline CDR1 MDHEN, CDR2 SYDVKM. The CDR3 is CASSGTAVGYTF. CDR3 DNA: TGTGCCAGCAGCGGGACGGCTGTTGGCTACACCTTC.

The V call is TRBV6-1, the J call TRBJ1-1; 7 bases align to TRBD1. V was pared by 10 bases and J by 8 bases, with 13 bases of the junction left unmatched. Looked up from germline, CDR1 is MNHNS and CDR2 is SASEGT. The CDR3 is made up of 13 amino acids. The CDR3 reads CATHTGVDGEAFF. The CDR3 region has the DNA TGTGCCACCCACACAGGGGTTGATGGAGAAGCTTTCTTT.

This clone was picked up a small number of times. V usage is TRBV5-4 and J usage is TRBJ1-2; D is ambiguous. Germline CDR1 is SGHNT and CDR2 is YYREEE (reference sequence). Trimming stripped 4 bases from V and 8 bases from J, with 15 bases between. This CDR3 has 13 amino acids. CDR3 protein: CASSPEAGLGYTF. The DNA for the CDR3 is TGTGCCAGCAGCCCGGAGGCCGGATTAGGCTACACCTTC. Full variable domain (rest looked up from reference TRBV5-4 and TRBJ1-2): ETGVTQSPTHLIKTRGQQVTLRCSSQSGHNTVSWYQQALGQGPQFIFQYYREEENGRGNFPPRFSGLQFPNYSSELNVNALELDDSALYLCASSPEAGLGYTFGSGTRLTVV.

This clone occurred a few times. V usage is TRBV7-9 and J usage is TRBJ2-7; 11 bases align to TRBD2. Germline-derived CDR1 and CDR2 are SEHNR and FQNEAQ (reference sequence). V was clipped by 4 bases and J by 4 bases; unmatched bases: 12. CDR3 length equals 17 residues. In DNA, the CDR3 is TGTGCCAGCAGCTCGTGGACTAGCGGGCCAGATATATACGAGCAGTACTTC. Translation gives CASSSWTSGPDIYEQYF.

V gene TRBV6-1 combines with J gene TRBJ2-7, with a weak D call TRBD2 (5 bases). The CDR3 extends over 15 amino acids. V lost 5 bases and J 4 bases, leaving 18 bases between the germline ends. Germline loops: CDR1 MNHNS, CDR2 SASEGT. This chain's CDR3 is CASSRWRSGEYEQYF. The CDR3 region has the DNA TGTGCCAGCAGTCGCTGGAGAAGCGGCGAATACGAGCAGTACTTC.